The 22 T cell receptor beta chains below were found in one sample sequenced in a study of blood T cell repertoires in COVID-19. The table came from immunoSEQ multiplex PCR; TCRdb's copy has only in-frame clones and leaves some out. Of approximately 70,000 clones detected, roughly 85% appear once; the ten largest clones hold 26%. Source material: peripheral blood. The receptors here all came from a man aged 55-75 years with active or convalescent COVID-19.

CDR3 amino acids: CASSGQRSSNSPLHF. The CDR3 nucleotides read TGTGCCAGCAGTGGGCAGAGAAGTAGCAATTCACCCCTCCACTTT. J is TRBJ1-6 and V is TRBV2; D is unresolved. The V gene's germline CDR1 is SNHLY and CDR2 FYNNEI. The CDR3 extends over 15 amino acids. Trimming left V 4 bases short and J 7 bases short, with 14 bases between.

J is TRBJ2-7 and V is TRBV6-5; 9 bases agree with TRBD1. V was clipped by 4 bases and J by 5 bases; unmatched bases: 9. Per the germline V gene, CDR1 is MNHEY and CDR2 is SVGAGI. There are 15 residues in the CDR3. CDR3: CASSSDRGYRDEQYF. Here the CDR3 DNA reads TGTGCCAGCAGTTCGGACAGGGGATATCGGGACGAGCAGTACTTC.

The V and J genes are TRBV6-6 and TRBJ2-1; the match to TRBD1 covers 12 bases. With 7 bases clipped from V and 12 bases from J, the junction kept 16 bases outside the gene matches. CDR1 and CDR2 (germline): MNHNY, SVGAGI (reference sequence). The CDR3 length is 16 residues. This CDR3 is CASNSVGGQGALGQFF. The DNA for the CDR3 is TGTGCCAGCAATTCGGTGGGGGGACAGGGGGCCCTTGGGCAGTTCTTC.

Comments on this clone: Mismatch with germline at one junction end may stem from a read error. The V call is TRBV19, the J call TRBJ2-5; tentatively, D is TRBD1 (6 bases). This CDR3 has 13 amino acids. CDR1 is LNHDA, CDR2 SQIVND, per germline (reference sequence). The CDR3 loop is CAVGPTGTETQYF. CDR3 in DNA: TGCGCCGTGGGTCCCACAGGGACGGAGACCCAGTACTTC.

V is TRBV24-1 and J is TRBJ2-5; D may be TRBD1 (6 bases). V lost 4 bases and J lost 1, with 12 bases in between. This CDR3 contains 15 residues. Per the germline V gene, CDR1 is KGHDR and CDR2 is SFDVKD. CDR3 loop: CATSDPRGSQETQYF. The CDR3 DNA reads as TGTGCCACCAGTGACCCTAGGGGGAGCCAAGAGACCCAGTACTTC.

This clone was seen more than once but under ten times. V usage is TRBV19 and J usage is TRBJ1-5, with a tentative D call TRBD1 (5 bases). V was cut by 4 bases and J by 7 bases, with 26 bases left in between. Germline V gives CDR1 LNHDA, CDR2 SQIVND (reference sequence). The CDR3 contains 18 residues. The CDR3 DNA follows: TGTGCCAGTAGTACATCCGGGACTATGGGGTTTATGGAGCAGCCCCAGCATTTT. It codes for CASSTSGTMGFMEQPQHF.

The chain carries TRBV2 and TRBJ2-7; D unresolved. The length of the CDR3 is 12 residues. V gave up 9 bases and J gave up 7 bases, with 16 bases separating them. Germline V gene data show CDR1 as SNHLY and CDR2 as FYNNEI. CDR3: CASYLPSEEQYF. CDR3 sequence (DNA): TGTGCCAGTTATCTACCCTCTGAAGAGCAGTACTTC.

CDR3 region: CASSLEASDTQYF. The CDR3 DNA reads as TGTGCCAGCAGCTTAGAGGCTTCGGATACGCAGTATTTT. The rearrangement joins TRBV11-3 to TRBJ2-3; D not resolved. The germline V gene encodes CDR1 SGHNT and CDR2 YENEEA. This CDR3 has 13 residues. With 0 bases removed from V and 6 bases from J, the gap between germline ends came to 7 bases.

V is TRBV2 and J is TRBJ1-1; 7 positions agree with TRBD1. J gave up 1 base and V 6 bases, and 2 bases lay outside the gene matches. Germline-derived CDR1 and CDR2 are SNHLY and FYNNEI. The CDR3 consists of 13 residues. The CDR3 region is CASRDRENTEAFF. The CDR3 nucleotides are TGTGCCAGCAGAGACAGGGAGAACACTGAAGCTTTCTTT. Full variable domain (outside the CDR3, taken from reference TRBV2 and TRBJ1-1): EPEVTQTPSHQVTQMGQEVILRCVPISNHLYFYWYRQILGQKVEFLVSFYNNEISEKSEIFDDQFSVERPDGSNFTLKIRSTKLEDSAMYFCASRDRENTEAFFGQGTRLTVV.

This rearrangement joins TRBV7-8 to TRBJ1-2; TRBD1 aligns across 7 bases. Germline lookup yields CDR1 SGHVS and CDR2 FQNEAQ. This CDR3 has 13 residues. The J segment lost 8 bases and the V segment lost 4 bases, leaving 7 bases of the junction unmatched. The CDR3 DNA reads as TGTGCCAGCAGCTACGGGACAGCGGAAGGCTACACCTTC. This gives the protein CASSYGTAEGYTF.

The rearrangement links TRBV9 to TRBJ1-1, with 7 bases lining up with TRBD1. The CDR3 runs to 17 residues. The germline gives CDR1 SGDLS, CDR2 YYNGEE. With 3 bases clipped from V and 5 bases from J, the junction kept 16 bases outside the gene matches. The CDR3 spells CASSAWTGLVDRTEAFF. Here the CDR3 DNA reads TGTGCCAGCAGCGCTTGGACAGGCCTCGTTGATAGGACTGAAGCTTTCTTT.

This clone has only a few counts. The chain joins TRBV7-3 to TRBJ1-1; the match to TRBD1 covers 7 bases. J gave up 3 bases and V 5 bases, and 12 bases lay outside the gene matches. Germline V gene data show CDR1 as SGHTA and CDR2 as FQGTGA. This CDR3 region has 16 residues. CDR3 protein: CASSLRTGAEYTEAFF. The CDR3 bases are TGTGCCAGCAGCCTCAGAACAGGGGCCGAATACACTGAAGCTTTCTTT.

V usage is TRBV2 and J usage is TRBJ2-1, with a tentative D call TRBD2 (5 bases). CDR1 is SNHLY and CDR2 is FYNNEI in the germline V gene. V lost 6 bases, J lost 10 bases, and 13 bases lay in between. The CDR3 length is 12 residues. DNA for the CDR3: TGTGCCAGCAGGGGATCGTCGGGGGAGCAGTTCTTC. It encodes CASRGSSGEQFF.

V gene TRBV29-1 combines with J gene TRBJ1-4; D gene uncertain. CDR3 size: 13 residues. V shed 7 bases and J shed 0 bases, with 9 bases lying between them. Germline V gene sequence: CDR1 SQVTM, CDR2 ANQGSEA. Here the CDR3 DNA reads TGCAGCGGAATAACTACAACTAATGAAAAACTGTTTTTT. Protein: CSGITTTNEKLFF.

This chain connects TRBV27 to TRBJ2-2; D remains unclear. Germline V gene sequence: CDR1 MNHEY, CDR2 SMNVEV (reference sequence). This CDR3 spans 13 amino acids. The V end lost 1 base, the J end lost 7 bases, and 7 bases lay between the germline ends. The CDR3 loop reads CASSLLRGGELFF. DNA of the CDR3: TGTGCCAGCAGTTTATTGAGAGGCGGGGAGCTGTTTTTT.

The chain recombines TRBV7-2 with TRBJ2-3; D gene unclear. The CDR3 sequence is 14 residues long. CDR1 is SGHTA and CDR2 is FQGNSA in the germline V gene. Trimming removed 5 bases at V and 0 bases at J, with 9 bases between. The CDR3 sequence: CASSPPGSTDTQYF. CDR3 in DNA: TGTGCCAGCAGCCCCCCTGGCAGCACAGATACGCAGTATTTT.

This clone was seen once. The V call is TRBV5-1, the J call TRBJ2-2, with 10 positions matching TRBD2. The germline gives CDR1 SGHRS, CDR2 YFSETQ. V shed 3 bases and J 5 bases; nucleotides not matched to a gene: 7. The CDR3 length is 16 residues. The CDR3 DNA follows: TGCGCCAGCAGCTACCTAAGCGGGGGGGCAACCGGGGAGCTGTTTTTT. As protein: CASSYLSGGATGELFF. The entire variable domain, with the rest obtained from reference TRBV5-1 and TRBJ2-2, is as follows: KAGVTQTPRYLIKTRGQQVTLSCSPISGHRSVSWYQQTPGQGLQFLFEYFSETQRNKGNFPGRFSGRQFSNSRSEMNVSTLELGDSALYLCASSYLSGGATGELFFGEGSRLTVL.

This chain connects TRBV12-5 to TRBJ1-1; D ambiguous. The CDR3 is 11 amino acids. Per the germline V gene, CDR1 is LGHNT and CDR2 is FRNRAP. Trimming pared 1 base from V and 12 bases from J, leaving 9 bases between. The CDR3: CASGLGAMTFF. CDR3 nucleotides: TGTGCTAGTGGTTTGGGGGCCATGACTTTCTTT.

V gene TRBV2 combines with J gene TRBJ1-5; 11 bases fit TRBD1. This CDR3 region has 13 residues. Germline V gives CDR1 SNHLY, CDR2 FYNNEI. V lost 10 bases, J lost 4 bases, and 3 bases stayed unmatched. The CDR3 loop reads CATGQGANQPQHF. The CDR3 DNA sequence: TGTGCCACCGGACAGGGGGCTAATCAGCCCCAGCATTTT.

The V and J genes are TRBV7-8 and TRBJ1-5, with D perhaps matching TRBD1 (6 bases). Looked up from germline, CDR1 is SGHVS and CDR2 is FQNEAQ. Trimming removed 5 bases from V and 0 bases from J, with 14 bases in between. The CDR3 extends over 16 amino acids. The CDR3 sequence: CASSRTARDSNQPQHF. CDR3 DNA sequence: TGTGCCAGCAGCCGGACAGCTAGAGATAGCAATCAGCCCCAGCATTTT.

The rearrangement links TRBV27 to TRBJ2-5; TRBD1 is a possible D gene (6 bases). The germline V gene has CDR1 MNHEY and CDR2 SMNVEV (reference sequence). V was clipped by 4 bases and J by 2 bases, with 11 bases between them. The CDR3 has 14 residues. The CDR3 DNA sequence: TGTGCCAGCAGTTCGGACAGACTTCAAGAGACCCAGTACTTC. Protein product: CASSSDRLQETQYF.

The chain employs TRBV2 and TRBJ2-1; possibly TRBD1 for D (5 bases). The CDR3 contains 16 residues. Germline loops: CDR1 SNHLY, CDR2 FYNNEI. V was clipped by 6 bases and J by 0 bases, with 15 bases between them. The CDR3 sequence is CASSRSGFSSYNEQFF. The CDR3, as DNA: TGTGCCAGCAGCCGTTCAGGGTTCTCCTCCTACAATGAGCAGTTCTTC.